This T cell receptor (beta chain) was obtained from a study of cytomegalovirus exposure and HLA in healthy donors. Study-wide findings and caveats: Analyses of presence/absence relied on an assumption of roughly uniform sequencing depth across donors.

Note on this clone: The target antigen is unknown. One end of the junction fails to match germline, which may point to a read error. The same CDR3 also results from other DNA sequences found in this sample.

In the PCR, 60 Vbeta and 13 Jbeta primers were used. Profiling relied on immunoSEQ multiplex PCR, and the TCRdb table lists in-frame clones only, not all of them. The data show 100,000 to 150,000 clones, 70% to 85% seen once. CDR1 and CDR2 (germline): SGHTS, YDEGEE. CDR3 length equals 14 residues. The sequencing input was PBMCs. The chain has TRBV5-8 and TRBJ2-5, with 9 positions matching TRBD1. This sequence was found in a boy aged 2 to 10 in good health and CMV-seronegative. The CDR3 loop reads CASSVGQGEETQYF. The CDR3 nucleotides read TGTGCCAGCAGCGTGGGACAGGGAGAAGAGACTCAGTACTTC.